These T cell receptor beta chains were read from a single sample in a study of T cell responses to AZD1222 COVID-19 vaccine. Some clones are missing from TCRdb's copy, which holds only in-frame ones; the method was immunoSEQ multiplex PCR. The sample includes just under 85,000 clones, roughly 83% of them seen just once. The material sequenced was peripheral blood, taken on day 0 of AZD1222 vaccination. The receptors here all came from an adult in good health. The conserved cysteine and the conserved F or W are not part of the CDR3 here. A D gene is named only where the DNA matches it firmly.

d_call | cdr3_length | j_call | v_call | cdr3_aa
TRBD1 | 12 | TRBJ1-4 | TRBV5-1 | ASSRQGPNEKLF
TRBD1 | 12 | TRBJ1-6 | TRBV3-1/TRBV3-2 | ASSQDRVFAPLH
TRBD1 | 11 | TRBJ1-2 | TRBV5-1 | ASSLGQGIGYT
- | 9 | TRBJ2-1 | TRBV29-1 | SVEGAGEQF
- | 15 | TRBJ2-6 | TRBV15 | ATSGSEGSSGANVLT
TRBD2 | 13 | TRBJ2-2 | TRBV2 | ASRRLAGSTGELF
- | 12 | TRBJ2-5 | TRBV5-1 | ASSLLGAGETQY
- | 12 | TRBJ2-7 | TRBV5-1 | ASSKGQRAYEQY
TRBD1 | 15 | TRBJ2-2 | TRBV5-5 | ASSLSGQGPSTGELF
- | 11 | TRBJ1-3 | TRBV5-1 | ASSTGSGNTIY
- | 10 | TRBJ1-2 | TRBV6-2/TRBV6-3 | ASSGGTYGYT
- | 13 | TRBJ1-1 | TRBV19 | ASSIVPGVDTEAF
TRBD1 | 12 | TRBJ1-2 | TRBV28 | ASSLPDRDYGYT
TRBD1 | 14 | TRBJ2-3 | TRBV10-3 | AISEEGASTTDTQY
TRBD2 | 15 | TRBJ2-2 | TRBV24-1 | ATSDLRSGTNTGELF
- | 13 | TRBJ2-7 | TRBV11-2 | ASSDGQPRPYEQY
- | 9 | TRBJ2-3 | TRBV7-9 | ASSQTDTQY
TRBD1 | 13 | TRBJ2-5 | TRBV11-2 | ASSLGDRKQETQY
TRBD1 | 12 | TRBJ1-2 | TRBV6-1 | ASSETGGRGGYT
TRBD1 | 12 | TRBJ1-4 | TRBV6-6 | ASRHRDSREKLF
- | 11 | TRBJ2-3 | TRBV5-1 | ASSLAVKDTQY
- | 10 | TRBJ2-5 | TRBV3-1/TRBV3-2 | ASSSFRETQY
- | 18 | TRBJ1-6 | TRBV7-8 | ASSLSISGVGSGNNSPLH
TRBD1 | 12 | TRBJ1-1 | TRBV6-5 | ASSYRGPGTEAF
TRBD2 | 13 | TRBJ2-1 | TRBV28 | ASRIPGLAGNEQF
TRBD2 | 16 | TRBJ2-7 | TRBV7-2 | ASSPQPTSGVTSYEQY
TRBD2 | 14 | TRBJ2-3 | TRBV24-1 | ATSAIPSGNTDTQY
TRBD1 | 13 | TRBJ1-3 | TRBV15 | ATSPRTGIGNTIY
- | 11 | TRBJ2-4 | TRBV2 | ASTLPSRGIQY